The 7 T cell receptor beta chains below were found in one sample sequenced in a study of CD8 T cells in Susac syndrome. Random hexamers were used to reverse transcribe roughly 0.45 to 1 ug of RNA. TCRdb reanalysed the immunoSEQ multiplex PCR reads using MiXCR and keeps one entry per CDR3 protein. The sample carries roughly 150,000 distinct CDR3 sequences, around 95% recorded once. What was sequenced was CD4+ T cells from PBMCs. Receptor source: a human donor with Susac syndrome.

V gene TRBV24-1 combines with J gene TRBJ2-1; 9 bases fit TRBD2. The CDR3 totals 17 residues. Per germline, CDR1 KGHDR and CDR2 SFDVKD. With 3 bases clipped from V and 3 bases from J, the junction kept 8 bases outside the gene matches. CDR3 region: CATSDAAGLADYNEQFF. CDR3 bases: TGTGCCACCAGTGATGCCGCGGGACTAGCAGACTACAATGAGCAGTTCTTC.

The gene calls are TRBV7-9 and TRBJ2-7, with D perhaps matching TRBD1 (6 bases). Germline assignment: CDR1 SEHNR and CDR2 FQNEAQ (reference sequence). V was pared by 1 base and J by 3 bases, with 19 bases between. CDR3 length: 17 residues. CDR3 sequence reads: CASSLGLETGRSYEQYF. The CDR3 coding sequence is TGTGCCAGCAGCTTAGGTCTCGAGACAGGACGAAGCTACGAGCAGTACTTC.

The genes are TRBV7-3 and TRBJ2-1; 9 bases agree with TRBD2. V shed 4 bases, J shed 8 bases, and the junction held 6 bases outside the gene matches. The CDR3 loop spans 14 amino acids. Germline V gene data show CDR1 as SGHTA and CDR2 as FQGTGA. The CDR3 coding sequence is TGTGCCAGCAGCTCAGCGGGGGGCAGCGATGAGCAGTTCTTC. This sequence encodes CASSSAGGSDEQFF.

The CDR3 DNA is TGTGCCAGCACCGATACGAGCGGGAGTGGCGGTGAGCAGTTCTTC. This gives the protein CASTDTSGSGGEQFF. The chain uses TRBV28 and TRBJ2-1; 8 bases fit TRBD2. V trimming: 7 bases; J trimming: 9 bases; junction bases outside the gene matches: 14. The CDR3 spans 15 residues. The germline gives CDR1 MDHEN, CDR2 SYDVKM. Based on the CDR3 plus reference TRBV28 and TRBJ2-1, the full variable domain is DVKVTQSSRYLVKRTGEKVFLECVQDMDHENMFWYRQDPGLGLRLIYFSYDVKMKEKGDIPEGYSVSREKKERFSLILESASTNQTSMYLCASTDTSGSGGEQFFGPGTRLTVL.

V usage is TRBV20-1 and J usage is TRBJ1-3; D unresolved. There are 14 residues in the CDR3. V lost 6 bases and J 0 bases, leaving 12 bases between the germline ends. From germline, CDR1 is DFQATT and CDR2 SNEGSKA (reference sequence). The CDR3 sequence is CSAEDGISGNTIYF. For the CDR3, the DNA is TGCAGTGCAGAGGACGGAATCTCTGGAAACACCATATATTTT.

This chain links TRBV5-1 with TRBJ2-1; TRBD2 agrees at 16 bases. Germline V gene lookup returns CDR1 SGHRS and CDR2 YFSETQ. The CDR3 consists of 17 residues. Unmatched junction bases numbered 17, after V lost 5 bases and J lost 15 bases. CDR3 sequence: CASSSTTSGTSGGAGFF. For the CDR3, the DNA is TGCGCCAGCAGTTCAACTACCTCCGGGACTAGCGGGGGGGCCGGGTTCTTC. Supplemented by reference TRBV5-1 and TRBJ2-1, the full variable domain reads KAGVTQTPRYLIKTRGQQVTLSCSPISGHRSVSWYQQTPGQGLQFLFEYFSETQRNKGNFPGRFSGRQFSNSRSEMNVSTLELGDSALYLCASSSTTSGTSGGAGFFGPGTRLTVL.

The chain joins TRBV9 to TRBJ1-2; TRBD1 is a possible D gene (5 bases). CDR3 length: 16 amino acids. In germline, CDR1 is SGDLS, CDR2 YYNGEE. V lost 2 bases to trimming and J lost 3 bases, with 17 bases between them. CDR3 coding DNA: TGTGCCAGCAGCGTCGCTCGTGTGGACAACGACTATGGCTACACCTTC. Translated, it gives CASSVARVDNDYGYTF.